This T cell receptor (beta chain) was retrieved from a study of PD-L1 blockade in urothelial cancer. About the research overall: Blood analysis took place 3 weeks (second dose) and 6 weeks after treatment start.

J gave up 4 bases and V 6 bases, and 19 bases lay outside the gene matches. The germline V gene has CDR1 SQVTM and CDR2 ANQGSEA. The CDR3 spans 17 residues. This table comes from immunoSEQ multiplex PCR, and its TCRdb copy is limited to in-frame clones, with some not included. The repertoire holds 40,000 to 45,000 clones, more than 80% seen once, with 7.3% in the top ten. Time point described: peripheral blood 6 weeks after treatment start. Locally advanced or metastatic urothelial carcinoma was present in patients. Sequenced material: PBMCs, taken around atezolizumab (anti-PD-L1) treatment. This chain connects TRBV29-1 to TRBJ2-7, with 9 bases matching TRBD2. This TCR was sampled from a man aged 65-85 years with urothelial cancer. The CDR3 here is CSVAGEPSSGSIYEQYF. CDR3 sequence (DNA): TGCAGCGTCGCGGGGGAACCTAGTAGCGGGAGTATTTACGAGCAGTACTTC.